The next 3 T cell receptor beta chains were all read from a single sample in a study of HIV-infected patients and healthy controls. TCRdb re-analysed the 5' RACE reads in MiXCR, keeping a single row per CDR3 protein. The table includes around 64,000 distinct CDR3 sequences, less than 20% detected once. The sequenced material came from CD4+ T cells from blood. These receptors originate from a human donor in good health.

The V and J genes are TRBV4-2 and TRBJ2-6, with D maybe TRBD1 (5 bases). The V end lost 1 base, the J end lost 2 bases, and 9 bases lay between the germline ends. This CDR3 is 16 amino acids long. Germline-derived CDR1 and CDR2 are LGHNA and YNFKEQ. The CDR3 sequence: CASSQVDRAGANVLTF. The CDR3 coding sequence is TGTGCCAGCAGCCAAGTAGACAGAGCTGGGGCCAACGTCCTGACTTTC.

V usage is TRBV12-3 or TRBV12-4 and J usage is TRBJ2-1, with 8 bases matching TRBD2. This CDR3 has 16 amino acids. The V segment lost 3 bases and the J segment 7 bases; nucleotides outside the gene matches: 11. CDR3 in amino acids: CASSFVGGLGLNEQFF. CDR3 bases: TGTGCCAGCAGTTTTGTTGGGGGACTAGGCCTTAATGAGCAGTTCTTC.

The chain has TRBV12-3 or TRBV12-4 and TRBJ1-2; 11 positions agree with TRBD1. J was trimmed by 5 bases and V by 5 bases; bases with no gene match: 7. The CDR3 extends over 15 amino acids. CDR3 nucleotide sequence: TGTGCCAGCAGTCTCAGGACAGGGGGCAGGTATGGCTACACCTTC. This translates into CASSLRTGGRYGYTF.